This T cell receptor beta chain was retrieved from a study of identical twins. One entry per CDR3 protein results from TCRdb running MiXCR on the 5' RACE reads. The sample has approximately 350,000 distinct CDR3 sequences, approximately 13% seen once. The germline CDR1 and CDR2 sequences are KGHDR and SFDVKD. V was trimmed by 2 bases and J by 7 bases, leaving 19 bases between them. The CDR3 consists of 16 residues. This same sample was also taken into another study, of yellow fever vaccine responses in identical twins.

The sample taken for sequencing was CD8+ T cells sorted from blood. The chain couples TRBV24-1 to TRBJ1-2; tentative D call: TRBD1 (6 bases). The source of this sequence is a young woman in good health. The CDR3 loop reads CATSDSGTGLGFGYTF. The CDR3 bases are TGTGCCACCAGTGATTCCGGAACAGGGTTGGGTTTTGGCTACACCTTC.